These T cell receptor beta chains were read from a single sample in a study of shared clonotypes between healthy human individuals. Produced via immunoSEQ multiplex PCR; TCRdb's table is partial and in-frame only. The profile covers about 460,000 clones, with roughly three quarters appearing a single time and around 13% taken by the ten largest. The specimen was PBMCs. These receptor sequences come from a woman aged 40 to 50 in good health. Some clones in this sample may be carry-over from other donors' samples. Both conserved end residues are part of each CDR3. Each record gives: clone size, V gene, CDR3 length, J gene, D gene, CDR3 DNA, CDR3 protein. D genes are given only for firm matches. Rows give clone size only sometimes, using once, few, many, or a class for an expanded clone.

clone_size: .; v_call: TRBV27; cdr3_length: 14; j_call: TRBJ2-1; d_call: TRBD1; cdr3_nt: TGTGCCACCCACCGGGACAGGTCCAACAATGAGCAGTTCTTC; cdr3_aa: CATHRDRSNNEQFF
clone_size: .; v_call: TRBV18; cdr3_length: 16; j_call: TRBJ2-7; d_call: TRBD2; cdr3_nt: TGTGCCAGCTCACCCATTCTAGCGGGGAAATCCTACGAGCAGTACTTC; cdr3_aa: CASSPILAGKSYEQYF
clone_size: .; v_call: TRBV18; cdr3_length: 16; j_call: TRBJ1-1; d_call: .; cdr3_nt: TGTGCCAGCTCACCATTCACTGGACATCCGAACACTGAAGCTTTCTTT; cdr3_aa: CASSPFTGHPNTEAFF
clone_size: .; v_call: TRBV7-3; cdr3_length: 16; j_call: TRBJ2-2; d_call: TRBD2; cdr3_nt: TGTGCCAGCAGAGCCGGGACTAGCGGGAATACCGGGGAGCTGTTTTTT; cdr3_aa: CASRAGTSGNTGELFF
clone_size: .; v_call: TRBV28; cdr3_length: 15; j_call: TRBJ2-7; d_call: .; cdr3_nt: TGTGCCAGCAGGGCTCGGTGGGACCCCAGGGGAGAGCAGTACTTC; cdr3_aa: CASRARWDPRGEQYF
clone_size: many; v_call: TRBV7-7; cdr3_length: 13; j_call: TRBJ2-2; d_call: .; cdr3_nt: TGTGCCAGCAGCCAAGACCGGTCCGGGGAGCTGTTTTTT; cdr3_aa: CASSQDRSGELFF
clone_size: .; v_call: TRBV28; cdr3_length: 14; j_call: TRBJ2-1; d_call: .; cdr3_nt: TGTGCCAGCATGAGTCGGACAGTTAACAATGAGCAGTTCTTC; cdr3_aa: CASMSRTVNNEQFF
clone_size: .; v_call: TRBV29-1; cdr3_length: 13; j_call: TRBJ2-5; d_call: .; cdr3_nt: TGCAGCGTTGCGTCAGGGGCGATGGAGACCCAGTACTTC; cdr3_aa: CSVASGAMETQYF
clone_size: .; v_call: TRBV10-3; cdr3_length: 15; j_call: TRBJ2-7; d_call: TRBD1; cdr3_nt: TGTGCCATCAGTGAGTCACGGACAGGGGTCCACGAGCAGTACTTC; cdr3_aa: CAISESRTGVHEQYF
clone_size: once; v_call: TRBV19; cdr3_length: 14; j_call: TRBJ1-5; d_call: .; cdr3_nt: TGTGCCGGCTCCGGGACGGTCGGCCGGCAGCCCCAGCATTTT; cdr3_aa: CAGSGTVGRQPQHF
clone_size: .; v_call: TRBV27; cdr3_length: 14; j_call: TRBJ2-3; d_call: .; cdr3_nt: TGTGCCAGCAGTGAGGACATATACACAGATACGCAGTATTTT; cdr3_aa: CASSEDIYTDTQYF
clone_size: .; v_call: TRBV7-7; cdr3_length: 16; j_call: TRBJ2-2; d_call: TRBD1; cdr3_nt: TGTGCTAGCAGCTCGACGATGACAGGGGGCGCCGGGGAGCTGTTTTTT; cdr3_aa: CASSSTMTGGAGELFF
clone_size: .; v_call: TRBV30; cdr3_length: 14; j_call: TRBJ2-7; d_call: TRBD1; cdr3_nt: TGTGCCTGGACCCTCCCAGGGGGCAGTTACGAGCAGTACTTC; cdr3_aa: CAWTLPGGSYEQYF
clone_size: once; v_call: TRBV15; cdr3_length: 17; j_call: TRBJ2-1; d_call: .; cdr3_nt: TGTGCCACCACCGCGAGGGGCGGCAGGTTGGGCTACAATGAGCAGTTCTTC; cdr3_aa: CATTARGGRLGYNEQFF
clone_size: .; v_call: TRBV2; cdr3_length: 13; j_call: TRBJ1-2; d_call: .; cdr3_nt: TGTGCCAGCAGTGCCTACAGGGCTTCGGGCTACACCTTC; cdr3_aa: CASSAYRASGYTF
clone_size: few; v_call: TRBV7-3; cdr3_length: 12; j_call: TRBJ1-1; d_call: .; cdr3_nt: TGTGCCAGCAGAGGAGCGAACACTGAAGCTTTCTTT; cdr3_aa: CASRGANTEAFF
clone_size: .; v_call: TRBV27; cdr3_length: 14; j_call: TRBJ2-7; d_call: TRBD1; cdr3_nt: TGTGCCAGCAGTTTGACAGGGGTGGGGTACGAGCAGTACTTC; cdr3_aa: CASSLTGVGYEQYF
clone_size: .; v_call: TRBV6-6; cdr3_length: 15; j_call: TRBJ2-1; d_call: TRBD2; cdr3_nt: TGTGCCAGCAGACAACCCGGGACTAGCCTAACCGAGCAGTTCTTC; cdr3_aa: CASRQPGTSLTEQFF
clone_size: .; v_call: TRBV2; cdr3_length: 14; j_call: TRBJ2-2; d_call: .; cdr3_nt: TGTGCCAGCAGTGAAAGTCGGAACACCGGGGAGCTGTTTTTT; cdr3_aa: CASSESRNTGELFF
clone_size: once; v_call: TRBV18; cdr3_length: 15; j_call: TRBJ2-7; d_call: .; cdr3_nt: TGTGCCAGCTCACCGGAGGGCCTCCCTACCTACGAGCAGTACTTC; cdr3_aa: CASSPEGLPTYEQYF
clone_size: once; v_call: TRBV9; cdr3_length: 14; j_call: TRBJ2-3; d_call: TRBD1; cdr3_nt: TGTGCCAGCAGCCTACAGGGGACCACAGATACGCAGTATTTT; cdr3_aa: CASSLQGTTDTQYF
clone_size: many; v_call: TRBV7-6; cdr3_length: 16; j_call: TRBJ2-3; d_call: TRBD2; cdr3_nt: TGTGCCAGCAGCTTAGATACTAGCGGGAGCGGACTTACGCAGTATTTT; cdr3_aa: CASSLDTSGSGLTQYF
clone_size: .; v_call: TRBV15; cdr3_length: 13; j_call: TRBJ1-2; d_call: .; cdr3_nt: TGTGCCACCAGCAGCGGAAGGATATCCCTCTACACCTTC; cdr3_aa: CATSSGRISLYTF
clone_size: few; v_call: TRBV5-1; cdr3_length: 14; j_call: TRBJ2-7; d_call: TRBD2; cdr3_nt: TGCGCCAGCAGCCCCCCAGGGACTAGCGTTGGGCAGTACTTC; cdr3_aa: CASSPPGTSVGQYF
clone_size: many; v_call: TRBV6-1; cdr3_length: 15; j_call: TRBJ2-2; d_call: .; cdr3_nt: TGTGCCAGCAGTTCTCTAGACAGTGTCAGCGGGGAGCTGTTTTTT; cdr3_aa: CASSSLDSVSGELFF
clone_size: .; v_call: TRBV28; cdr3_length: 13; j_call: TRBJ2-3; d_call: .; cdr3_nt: TGTGCCAGCAGTTTTCGGGGAATTGATACGCAGTATTTT; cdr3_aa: CASSFRGIDTQYF
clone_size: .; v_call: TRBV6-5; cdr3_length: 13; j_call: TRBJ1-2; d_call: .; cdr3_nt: TGTGCCAGCAGCAATAGGGGCGGATATGGCTACACCTTC; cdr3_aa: CASSNRGGYGYTF
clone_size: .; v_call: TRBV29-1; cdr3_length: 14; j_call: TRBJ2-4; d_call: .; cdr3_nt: TGCAGCGTTGCTCGAAGTGGGGCCAAAAACATTCAGTACTTC; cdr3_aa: CSVARSGAKNIQYF
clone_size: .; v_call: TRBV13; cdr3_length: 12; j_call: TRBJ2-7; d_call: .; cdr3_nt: TGTGCCAGCAGCTTAGGGAATTCCGAGCAGTACTTC; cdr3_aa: CASSLGNSEQYF
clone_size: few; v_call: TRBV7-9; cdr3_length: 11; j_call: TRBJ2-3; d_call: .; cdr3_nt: TGTGCCAGCAGCATCACAGATACGCAGTATTTT; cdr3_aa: CASSITDTQYF
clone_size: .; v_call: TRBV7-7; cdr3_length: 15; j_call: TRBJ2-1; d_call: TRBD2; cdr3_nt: TGTGCTAGCAGCATGGGACTAGCGGGAGCTGATGAGCAGTTCTTC; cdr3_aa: CASSMGLAGADEQFF
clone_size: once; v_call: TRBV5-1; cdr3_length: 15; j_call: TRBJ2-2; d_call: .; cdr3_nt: TGCGCCAGCAGCTTGACAGGCCCCAACACCGGGGAGCTGTTTTTT; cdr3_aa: CASSLTGPNTGELFF
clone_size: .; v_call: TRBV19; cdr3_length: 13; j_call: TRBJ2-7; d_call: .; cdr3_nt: TGTGCCAGTAGTTCCACAGGGGAGGGGGAGCAGTACTTC; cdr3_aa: CASSSTGEGEQYF
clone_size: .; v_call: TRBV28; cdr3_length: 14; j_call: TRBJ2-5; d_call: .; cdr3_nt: TGTGCCAGCAGTCCAGCCCTCGGGGGTGAGACCCAGTACTTC; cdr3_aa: CASSPALGGETQYF
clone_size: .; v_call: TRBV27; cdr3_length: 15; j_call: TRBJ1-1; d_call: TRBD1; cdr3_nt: TGTGCCAGCAGTCCGAGAGGACAGGGTTTCACTGAAGCTTTCTTT; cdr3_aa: CASSPRGQGFTEAFF
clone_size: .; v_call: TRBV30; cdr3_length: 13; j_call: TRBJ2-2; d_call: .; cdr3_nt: TGTGCCTGGACTGTCCGGTCCACCGGGGAGCTGTTTTTT; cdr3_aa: CAWTVRSTGELFF
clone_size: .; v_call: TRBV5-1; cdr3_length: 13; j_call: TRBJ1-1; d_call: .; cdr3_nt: TGCGCCAGCAGCGGGGCGGCGGACACTGAAGCTTTCTTT; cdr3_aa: CASSGAADTEAFF
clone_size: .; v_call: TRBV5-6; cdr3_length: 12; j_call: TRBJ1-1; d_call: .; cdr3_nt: TGTGCCAGCAGCTTGGTTGGCACTGAAGCTTTCTTT; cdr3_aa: CASSLVGTEAFF
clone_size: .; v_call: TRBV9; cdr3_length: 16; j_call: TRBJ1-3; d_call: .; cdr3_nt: TGTGCCAGCAGCGCCAGTATGACAGGCTCTGGAAACACCATATATTTT; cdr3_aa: CASSASMTGSGNTIYF
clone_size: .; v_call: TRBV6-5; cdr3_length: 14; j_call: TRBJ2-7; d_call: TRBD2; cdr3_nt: TGTGCCAGCAGTTACGGGGCGGGAGGTGTCGAGCAGTACTTC; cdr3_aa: CASSYGAGGVEQYF
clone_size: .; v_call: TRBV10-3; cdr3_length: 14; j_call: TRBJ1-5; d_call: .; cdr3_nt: TGTGCCATCAGTGGGCAGGGCAGCAATCAGCCCCAGCATTTT; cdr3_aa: CAISGQGSNQPQHF
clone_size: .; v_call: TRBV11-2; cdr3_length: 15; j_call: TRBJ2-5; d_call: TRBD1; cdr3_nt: TGTGCCAGCAGCTTAATGGCAGGGGGCTGGGAGACCCAGTACTTC; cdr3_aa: CASSLMAGGWETQYF
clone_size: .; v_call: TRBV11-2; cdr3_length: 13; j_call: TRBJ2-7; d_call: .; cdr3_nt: TGTGCCAGCAGCTCCGGGTTTAGTGGCGAGCAGTACTTC; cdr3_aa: CASSSGFSGEQYF
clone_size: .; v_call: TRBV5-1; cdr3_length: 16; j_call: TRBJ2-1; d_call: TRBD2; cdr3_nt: TGCGCCAGCAGCTTGGCCACTAGCGGGGAATACAATGAGCAGTTCTTC; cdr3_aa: CASSLATSGEYNEQFF
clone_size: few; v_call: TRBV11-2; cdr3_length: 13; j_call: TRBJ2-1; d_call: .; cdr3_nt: TGTGCCAGCAGCTTAAGTAGCCCCCCCCTTGGGTTCTTC; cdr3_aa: CASSLSSPPLGFF
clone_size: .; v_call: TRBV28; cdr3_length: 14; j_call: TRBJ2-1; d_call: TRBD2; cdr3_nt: TGTGCCAGTTCGGGACTAGCGGGGAGCAATGAGCAGTTCTTC; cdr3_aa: CASSGLAGSNEQFF
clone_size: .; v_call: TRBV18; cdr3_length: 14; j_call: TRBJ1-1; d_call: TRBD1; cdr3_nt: TGTGCCAGCTCAGCAGGGGGGGGGAACACTGAAGCTTTCTTT; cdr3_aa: CASSAGGGNTEAFF
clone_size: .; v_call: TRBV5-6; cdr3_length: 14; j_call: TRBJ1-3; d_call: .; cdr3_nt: TGTGCCAGCAGCTTACAGGGCGCAGGAAACACCATATATTTT; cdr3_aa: CASSLQGAGNTIYF
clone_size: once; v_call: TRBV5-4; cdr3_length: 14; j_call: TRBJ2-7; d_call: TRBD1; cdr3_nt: TGTGCCAGCAGCCAGGACAGGAGCTCCTACGAGCAGTACTTC; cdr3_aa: CASSQDRSSYEQYF
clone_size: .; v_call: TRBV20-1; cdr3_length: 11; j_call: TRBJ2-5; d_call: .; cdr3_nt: TGCAGTGCCCGTAGCTCCATGACCCAGTACTTC; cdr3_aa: CSARSSMTQYF
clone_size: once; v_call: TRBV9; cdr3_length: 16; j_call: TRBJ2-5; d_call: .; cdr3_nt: TGTGCCAGCAGCGTAGACTCCGGGGCGGTGGGAGAGACCCAGTACTTC; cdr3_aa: CASSVDSGAVGETQYF
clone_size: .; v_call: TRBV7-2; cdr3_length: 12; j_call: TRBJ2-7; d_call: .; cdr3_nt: TGTGCCAGCAGCCAGAGCTCCTACGAGCAGTACTTC; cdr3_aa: CASSQSSYEQYF
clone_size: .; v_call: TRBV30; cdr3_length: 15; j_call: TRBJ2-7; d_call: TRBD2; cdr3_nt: TGTGCCTGGAGTGTACGGTACCTAGCGGACTACGAGCAGTACTTC; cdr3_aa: CAWSVRYLADYEQYF
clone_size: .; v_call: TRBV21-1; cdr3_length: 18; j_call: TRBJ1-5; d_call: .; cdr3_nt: TGTGCCAGCAGCCCCTACCCGGGACAGAATTTGAGCAATCAGCCCCAGCATTTT; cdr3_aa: CASSPYPGQNLSNQPQHF
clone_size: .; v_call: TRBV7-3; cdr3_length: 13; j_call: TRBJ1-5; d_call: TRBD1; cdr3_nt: TGTGCCAGCAGCTTAACGGGACAGGGTGCCCAGCATTTT; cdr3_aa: CASSLTGQGAQHF